This T cell receptor beta chain originates from a study of shared clonotypes between healthy human individuals. The investigators split CD4+ cells into a CD45RA+ naive subset and a CD45RA-negative memory subset. As for this clone: A far larger clone is only one base removed, so a read error is likely.

CDR3 size: 12 residues. Trimming removed 7 bases from V and 6 bases from J, with 16 bases in between. Germline lookup yields CDR1 SQVTM and CDR2 ANQGSEA. The repertoire was sequenced with immunoSEQ multiplex PCR; TCRdb's copy has only in-frame clones and lacks some. The table has around 990,000 clones, 77% seen once; the top ten hold more than 0.85%. This chain uses TRBV29-1 with TRBJ2-7, with a possible D match to TRBD1 (6 bases). Specimen: memory CD4+ T cells from PBMCs. Subset specified: CD45RA-negative fraction. This sequence was found in a man younger than 35 in good health. Some clones in this sample may be carry-over from other donors' samples. The CDR3 spells CSGETGELEQYF. The CDR3 DNA reads TGCAGCGGGGAGACAGGCGAACTCGAGCAGTACTTC.